This is a list of T cell receptor beta chains from one sample in a study. MiXCR was run by TCRdb on the 5' RACE reads, yielding one entry per CDR3 protein. Of about 170 distinct CDR3 sequences in the sample, about 16% were seen once. Sample: gluten tetramer+ CD4+ T cells from blood, taken while untreated, on a gluten-free diet, or during gluten challenge (not recorded which). The receptors originated from a male donor with celiac disease. The CDR3 runs from the conserved cysteine through the conserved F or W. The D gene is left open where the match is weak. Rows give clone size only sometimes, using once, few, many, or a class for an expanded clone.

v_call	j_call	clone_size	d_call	cdr3_nt	cdr3_aa
TRBV19	TRBJ2-5	medium-sized	TRBD2	TGTGCCAGTAGTGTAGGGACTAAAGGAGAGACCCAGTACTTC	CASSVGTKGETQYF
TRBV4-3	TRBJ1-4	-	-	TGCGCCAGCAGCCTATACCACAGGGTAACTAATGAAAAACTGTTTTTT	CASSLYHRVTNEKLFF
TRBV20-1	TRBJ2-1	large	TRBD2	TGCAGTGCTTCTGGGACTAGCGAATTCAATGAGCAGTTCTTC	CSASGTSEFNEQFF
TRBV5-1	TRBJ2-5	large	-	TGCGCCAGCAGCTTCGGGCAAGAGACCCAGTACTTC	CASSFGQETQYF
TRBV4-3	TRBJ2-5	medium-sized	TRBD2	TGCGCCAGCAGCAGACTAGCGGGGGGCGCATACCAAGAGACCCAGTACTTC	CASSRLAGGAYQETQYF
TRBV7-3	TRBJ2-3	medium-sized	TRBD2	TGTGCCAGCAGCTTAAGAGCGGGGGGATCAGATACGCAGTATTTT	CASSLRAGGSDTQYF
TRBV30	TRBJ1-1	medium-sized	-	TGTGCCTGGAAGATCGGGGGGTTTATAGACACTGAAGCTTTCTTT	CAWKIGGFIDTEAFF
TRBV29-1	TRBJ2-1	-	TRBD2	TGCAGCTCCGGGGGGGAGTACAATGAGCAGTTCTTC	CSSGGEYNEQFF
TRBV29-1	TRBJ2-3	medium-sized	TRBD2	TGCAGCGGGGGACTAGCAATCCTCACAGATACGCAGTATTTT	CSGGLAILTDTQYF
TRBV29-1	TRBJ2-3	-	-	TGCAGCGTTGAAGATCCACCGAGCACAGATACGCAGTATTTT	CSVEDPPSTDTQYF